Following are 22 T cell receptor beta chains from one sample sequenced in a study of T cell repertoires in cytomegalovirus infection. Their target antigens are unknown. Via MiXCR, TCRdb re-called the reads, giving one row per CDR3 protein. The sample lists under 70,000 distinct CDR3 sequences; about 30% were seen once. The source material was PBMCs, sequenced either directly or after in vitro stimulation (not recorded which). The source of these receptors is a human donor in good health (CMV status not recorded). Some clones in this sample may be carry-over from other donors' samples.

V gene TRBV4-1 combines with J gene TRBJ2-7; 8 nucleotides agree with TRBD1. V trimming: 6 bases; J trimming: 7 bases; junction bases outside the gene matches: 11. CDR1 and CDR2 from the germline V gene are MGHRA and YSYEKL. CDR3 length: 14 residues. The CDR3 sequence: CASRPRTGSGEQYF. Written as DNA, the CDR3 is TGCGCCAGCAGGCCAAGGACAGGGAGTGGGGAGCAGTACTTC.

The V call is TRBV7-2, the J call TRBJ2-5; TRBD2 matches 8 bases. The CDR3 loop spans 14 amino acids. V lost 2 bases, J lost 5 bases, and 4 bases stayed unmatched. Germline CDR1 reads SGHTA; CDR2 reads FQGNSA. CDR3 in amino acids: CASSLSPGGETQYF. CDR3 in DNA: TGTGCCAGCAGCTTATCCCCGGGGGGGGAGACCCAGTACTTC.

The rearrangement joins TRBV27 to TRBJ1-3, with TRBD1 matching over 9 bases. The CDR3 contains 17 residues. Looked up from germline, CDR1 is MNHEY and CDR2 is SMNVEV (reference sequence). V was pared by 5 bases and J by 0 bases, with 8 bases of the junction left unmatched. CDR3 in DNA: TGTGCCAGCAGTGCAGTTCCGGGACAGGGCTCTGGAAACACCATATATTTT. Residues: CASSAVPGQGSGNTIYF.

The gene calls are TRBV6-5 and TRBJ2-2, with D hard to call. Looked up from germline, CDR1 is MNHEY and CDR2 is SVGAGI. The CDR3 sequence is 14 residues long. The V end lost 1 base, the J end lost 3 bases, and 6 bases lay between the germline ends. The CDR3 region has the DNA TGTGCCAGCAGTTACTTCTCAGACACCGGGGAGCTGTTTTTT. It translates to CASSYFSDTGELFF.

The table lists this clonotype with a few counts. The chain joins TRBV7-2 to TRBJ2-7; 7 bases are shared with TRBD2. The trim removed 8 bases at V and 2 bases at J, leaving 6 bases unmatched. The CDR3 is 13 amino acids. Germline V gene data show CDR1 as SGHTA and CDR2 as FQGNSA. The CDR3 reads CASRLAVTYEQYF. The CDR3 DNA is TGTGCCAGCCGGCTAGCGGTGACCTACGAGCAGTACTTC. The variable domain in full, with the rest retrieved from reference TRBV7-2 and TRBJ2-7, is GAGVSQSPSNKVTEKGKDVELRCDPISGHTALYWYRQSLGQGLEFLIYFQGNSAPDKSGLPSDRFSAERTGGSVSTLTIQRTQQEDSAVYLCASRLAVTYEQYFGPGTRLTVT.

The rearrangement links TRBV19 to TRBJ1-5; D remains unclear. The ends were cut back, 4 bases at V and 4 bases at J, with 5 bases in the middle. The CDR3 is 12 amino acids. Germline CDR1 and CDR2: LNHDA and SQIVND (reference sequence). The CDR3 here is CASSNRNQPQHF. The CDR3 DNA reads TGTGCCAGTAGTAACAGAAATCAGCCCCAGCATTTT.

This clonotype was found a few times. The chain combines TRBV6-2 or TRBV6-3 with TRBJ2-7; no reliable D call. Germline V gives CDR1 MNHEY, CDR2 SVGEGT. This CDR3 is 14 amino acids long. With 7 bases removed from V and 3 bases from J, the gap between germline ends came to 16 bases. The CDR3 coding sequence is TGTGCCAGCACCTCAGGTTCAAACTACTACGAGCAGTACTTC. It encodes CASTSGSNYYEQYF.

The CDR3 sequence is CASSRGPSGANVLTF. The CDR3, as DNA: TGTGCCAGCAGTAGGGGGCCCTCTGGGGCCAACGTCCTGACTTTC. This sequence joins TRBV2 and TRBJ2-6; 7 bases agree with TRBD1. This CDR3 contains 15 residues. The J segment lost 0 bases and the V segment lost 5 bases, leaving 1 base of the junction unmatched. Germline V gene sequence: CDR1 SNHLY, CDR2 FYNNEI.

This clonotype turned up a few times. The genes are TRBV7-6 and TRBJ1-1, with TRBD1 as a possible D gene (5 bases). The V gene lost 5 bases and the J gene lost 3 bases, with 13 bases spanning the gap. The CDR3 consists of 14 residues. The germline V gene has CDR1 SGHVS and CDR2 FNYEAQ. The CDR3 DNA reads TGTGCCAGCAGCCCACGGAAGGGGTACACTGAAGCTTTCTTT. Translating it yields CASSPRKGYTEAFF.

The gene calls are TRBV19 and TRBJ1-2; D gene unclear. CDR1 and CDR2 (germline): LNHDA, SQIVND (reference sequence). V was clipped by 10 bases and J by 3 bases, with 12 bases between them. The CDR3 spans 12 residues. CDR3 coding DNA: TGTGCCACCCTAGACTTTTACTATGGCTACACCTTC. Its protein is CATLDFYYGYTF. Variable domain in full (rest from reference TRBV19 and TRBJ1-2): DGGITQSPKYLFRKEGQNVTLSCEQNLNHDAMYWYRQDPGQGLRLIYYSQIVNDFQKGDIAEGYSVSREKKESFPLTVTSAQKNPTAFYLCATLDFYYGYTFGSGTRLTVV.

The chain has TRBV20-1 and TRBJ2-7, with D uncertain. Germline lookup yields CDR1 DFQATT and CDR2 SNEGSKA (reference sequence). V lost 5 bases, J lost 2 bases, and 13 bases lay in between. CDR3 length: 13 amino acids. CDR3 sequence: CSAPDGQPYEQYF. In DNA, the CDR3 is TGCAGTGCTCCTGACGGTCAGCCCTACGAGCAGTACTTC.

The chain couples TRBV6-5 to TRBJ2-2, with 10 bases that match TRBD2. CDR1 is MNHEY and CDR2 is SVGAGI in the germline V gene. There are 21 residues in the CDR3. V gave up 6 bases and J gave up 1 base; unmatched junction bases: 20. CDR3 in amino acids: CASRYRNSGRTIVQNTGELFF. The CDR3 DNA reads TGTGCCAGCAGATACCGTAATAGCGGGAGGACTATTGTACAGAACACCGGGGAGCTGTTTTTT.

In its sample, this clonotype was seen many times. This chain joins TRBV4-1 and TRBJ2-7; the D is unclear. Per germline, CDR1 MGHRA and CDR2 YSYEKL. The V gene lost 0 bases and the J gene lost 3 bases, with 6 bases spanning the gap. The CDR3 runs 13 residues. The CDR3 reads CASSQETGYEQYF. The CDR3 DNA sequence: TGCGCCAGCAGCCAAGAGACCGGCTACGAGCAGTACTTC.

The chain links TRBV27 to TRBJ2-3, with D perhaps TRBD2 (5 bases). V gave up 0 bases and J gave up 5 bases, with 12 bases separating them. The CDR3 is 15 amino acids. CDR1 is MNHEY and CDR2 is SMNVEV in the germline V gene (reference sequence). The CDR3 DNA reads TGTGCCAGCAGTTTATCGGGAAACGCGGGAGATACGCAGTATTTT. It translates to CASSLSGNAGDTQYF.

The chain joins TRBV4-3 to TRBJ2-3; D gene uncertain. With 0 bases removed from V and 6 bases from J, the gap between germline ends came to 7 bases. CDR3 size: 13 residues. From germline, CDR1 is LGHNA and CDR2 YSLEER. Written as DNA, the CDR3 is TGCGCCAGCAGCCAAGATTGGGCTGATACGCAGTATTTT. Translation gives CASSQDWADTQYF.

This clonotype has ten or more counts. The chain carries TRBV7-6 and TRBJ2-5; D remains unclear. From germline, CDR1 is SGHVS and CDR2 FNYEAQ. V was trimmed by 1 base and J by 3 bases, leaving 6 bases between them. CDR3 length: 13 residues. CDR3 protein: CASSLVHKETQYF. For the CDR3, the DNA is TGTGCCAGCAGCTTAGTCCACAAAGAGACCCAGTACTTC.

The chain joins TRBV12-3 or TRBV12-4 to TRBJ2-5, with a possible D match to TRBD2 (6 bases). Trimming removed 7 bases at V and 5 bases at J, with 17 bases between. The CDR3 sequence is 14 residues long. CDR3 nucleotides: TGTGCCAGCACAACGGTGCGGGGAGCGGAGACCCAGTACTTC. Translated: CASTTVRGAETQYF.

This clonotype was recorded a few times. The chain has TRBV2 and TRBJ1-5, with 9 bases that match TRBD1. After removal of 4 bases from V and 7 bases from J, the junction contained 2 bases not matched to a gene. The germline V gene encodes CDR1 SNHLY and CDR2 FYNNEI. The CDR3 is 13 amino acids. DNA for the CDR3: TGTGCCAGCAGTGGTGGGACAGGGCAGCCCCAGCATTTT. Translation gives CASSGGTGQPQHF. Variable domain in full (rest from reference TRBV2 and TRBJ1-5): EPEVTQTPSHQVTQMGQEVILRCVPISNHLYFYWYRQILGQKVEFLVSFYNNEISEKSEIFDDQFSVERPDGSNFTLKIRSTKLEDSAMYFCASSGGTGQPQHFGDGTRLSIL.

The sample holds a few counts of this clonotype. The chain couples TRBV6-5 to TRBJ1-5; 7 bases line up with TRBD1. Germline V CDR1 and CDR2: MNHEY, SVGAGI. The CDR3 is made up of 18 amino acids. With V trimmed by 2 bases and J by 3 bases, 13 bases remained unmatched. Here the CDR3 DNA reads TGTGCCAGCAGTTACCCCGAAACCGACAGGGCCTACAATCAGCCCCAGCATTTT. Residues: CASSYPETDRAYNQPQHF.

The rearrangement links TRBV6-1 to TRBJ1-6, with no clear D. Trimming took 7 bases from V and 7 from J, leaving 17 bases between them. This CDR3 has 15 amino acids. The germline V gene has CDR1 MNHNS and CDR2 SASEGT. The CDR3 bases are TGTGCCAGCACCATGGTGGCCTGGTCCAATTCACCCCTCCACTTT. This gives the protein CASTMVAWSNSPLHF.

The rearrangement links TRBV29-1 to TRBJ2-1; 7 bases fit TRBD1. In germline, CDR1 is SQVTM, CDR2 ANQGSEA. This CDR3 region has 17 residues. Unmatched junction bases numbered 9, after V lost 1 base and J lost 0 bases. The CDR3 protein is CSVEGLGGQGSYNEQFF. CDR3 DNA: TGCAGCGTTGAAGGGCTAGGGGGCCAGGGCTCCTACAATGAGCAGTTCTTC.

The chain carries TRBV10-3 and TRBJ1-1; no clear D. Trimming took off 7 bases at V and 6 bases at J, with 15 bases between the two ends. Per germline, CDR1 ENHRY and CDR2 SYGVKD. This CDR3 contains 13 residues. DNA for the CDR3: TGTGCCATCACCTGGGCCCCCGAGGCTGAAGCTTTCTTT. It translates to CAITWAPEAEAFF.